This TCR beta chain is drawn from a study of graft-versus-host responses after intestinal transplantation. Graft samples were processed, releasing intraepithelial and lamina propria lymphocytes. Profiled with immunoSEQ multiplex PCR; TCRdb holds only in-frame clones, not every one. The table has roughly 15,000 clones, over 70% seen once. This clone was picked up a small number of times. This CDR3 contains 16 residues. Germline V gene sequence: CDR1 LGHNA, CDR2 YNFKEQ. J gave up 7 bases and V 1 base, and 9 bases lay outside the gene matches. V usage is TRBV4-2 and J usage is TRBJ2-1; TRBD2 matches 8 bases. The sequence was obtained from a human patient who received an intestinal transplant, so some T cells may come from the graft donor. The sequenced sample was ileum tissue, obtained 16 days after intestinal transplant. CDR3 protein: CASSQGSAGGANEQFF. DNA of the CDR3: TGTGCCAGCAGCCAAGGGTCTGCGGGAGGAGCGAATGAGCAGTTCTTC.